The subject of this entry is one T cell receptor beta chain. The antigen is not known. This sample stems from a study of vaccination and CD4 T cells after COVID-19. Treatment defined: roughly 11-day PBMC culture with coronavirus spike peptide pools or control peptides (ViraFEST assay). With the Oncomine TCR Beta short-read assay, DNA from cultured CD4+ T cells was sequenced. Via MiXCR, TCRdb re-called the PCR reads, giving one row per CDR3 protein. The data contain under 25,000 distinct CDR3 sequences, approximately 40% of them singletons. The junction had 5 bases not matched to a gene; V was cut back by 2 bases and J by 1 base. Germline CDR1 reads MNHNS; CDR2 reads SASEGT. This CDR3 has 16 amino acids.

The rearrangement links TRBV6-1 to TRBJ2-7; 10 nucleotides agree with TRBD1. This clonotype was obtained from a human donor who had recovered from COVID-19. Sequencing used CD4+ T cells from blood, cultured in vitro, obtained after SARS-CoV-2 vaccination. The CDR3 loop reads CASSELPGQGSYEQYF. DNA of the CDR3: TGTGCCAGCAGTGAATTGCCGGGACAGGGGTCCTACGAGCAGTACTTC.